Sequencing of this TCR beta chain was carried out in a study of radiotherapy plus CTLA-4 blockade in lung cancer. Using immunoSEQ multiplex PCR, the repertoire was profiled, and TCRdb retains in-frame clones only, with some absent. The sample lists about 95,000 clones; around 86% were seen once. With regard to this clone: Its antigen is not identified.

Study-level points and caveats: TCR clones originating in tumors grew in number in blood after radiotherapy plus ipilimumab. Response, reportedly, was best predicted by interferon-beta along with early blood T cell clone dynamics.

Trimming removed 4 bases from V and 2 bases from J, with 5 bases in between. The CDR3 spans 12 residues. Germline V gene data show CDR1 as SGHRS and CDR2 as YFSETQ. The V gene is TRBV5-1, the J gene TRBJ2-3; D gene ambiguous. This specimen consisted of peripheral blood, obtained from a patient treated with radiotherapy plus ipilimumab. The sequence derives from a human donor with non-small cell lung cancer who had a partial response to radiotherapy plus ipilimumab. CDR3 sequence reads: CASSPDTDTQYF. The CDR3 nucleotides read TGCGCCAGCAGCCCAGACACAGATACGCAGTATTTT.